These 6 T cell receptor beta chains share one sample of origin, sequenced in a study of shared clonotypes between healthy human individuals. Generated by immunoSEQ multiplex PCR, the TCRdb table keeps only in-frame clones and is missing some. Here the sample spans roughly 2 million clones, around 95% being singletons. The sample taken for sequencing was naive CD4+ T cells sorted from blood. This sample's subset: CD45RA+ positively selected. Receptors originate from a man younger than 30 in good health.

A word on this clone: One end of the junction varies from germline; a read error may be responsible. The V gene is TRBV19, the J gene TRBJ2-1, with D possibly being TRBD1 or TRBD2 (5 bases each). Germline V CDR1 and CDR2: LNHDA, SQIVND (reference sequence). The CDR3 spans 14 residues. CDR3 loop: CASSIGTSGNEQLF. Written as DNA, the CDR3 is TGTGCCAGTAGTATCGGGACGTCAGGCAATGAGCAGCTCTTC.

This chain joins TRBV30 and TRBJ2-1, with 7 bases fitting TRBD2. The CDR3 runs to 17 residues. Germline trimming cut 2 bases from V and 10 bases from J; bases unmatched to any gene: 20. Per the germline V gene, CDR1 is GTSNPN and CDR2 is SVGIG (reference sequence). The CDR3 DNA follows: TGTGCCTGGAGTTATGGCTCCTCGGGCAGCGGGATTGGAGAGCAGTTCTTC. This translates into CAWSYGSSGSGIGEQFF.

This chain uses TRBV5-4 with TRBJ2-1; the D call may be TRBD1 or TRBD2 (5 bases each). This CDR3 region has 17 residues. V shed 0 bases and J shed 0 bases, with 13 bases lying between them. Germline CDR1 and CDR2: SGHNT and YYREEE (reference sequence). DNA for the CDR3: TGTGCCAGCAGCTTGGCCGGGACCCGAAGCTCCTACAATGAGCAGTTCTTC. It translates to CASSLAGTRSSYNEQFF.

The rearrangement uses TRBV5-1 and TRBJ1-1, with a tentative D call TRBD1 (5 bases). This CDR3 has 14 residues. V was cut by 3 bases and J by 0 bases, with 9 bases left in between. Per germline, CDR1 SGHRS and CDR2 YFSETQ. The CDR3: CASSSNRMNTEAFF. The CDR3 DNA reads TGCGCCAGCAGCTCCAACAGGATGAACACTGAAGCTTTCTTT.

The J gene is TRBJ2-1, the V gene TRBV5-4; D is uncertain. The V end was cut by 1 base, the J end by 9 bases, with 8 bases between. Germline CDR1 is SGHNT and CDR2 is YYREEE (reference sequence). The CDR3 totals 12 residues. CDR3 in DNA: TGTGCCAGCAGCTTGTGGGGTACTGAGCAGTTCTTC. Its protein product is CASSLWGTEQFF.

The chain recombines TRBV6-5 with TRBJ1-2; D is ambiguous. The CDR3 sequence is 12 residues long. Per germline, CDR1 MNHEY and CDR2 SVGAGI. Trimming shortened V by 6 bases and J by 5 bases, and 10 bases separated the two germline ends. CDR3 sequence (DNA): TGTGCCAGCAGCACTCTGGGATATGGCTACACCTTC. Amino acids: CASSTLGYGYTF.